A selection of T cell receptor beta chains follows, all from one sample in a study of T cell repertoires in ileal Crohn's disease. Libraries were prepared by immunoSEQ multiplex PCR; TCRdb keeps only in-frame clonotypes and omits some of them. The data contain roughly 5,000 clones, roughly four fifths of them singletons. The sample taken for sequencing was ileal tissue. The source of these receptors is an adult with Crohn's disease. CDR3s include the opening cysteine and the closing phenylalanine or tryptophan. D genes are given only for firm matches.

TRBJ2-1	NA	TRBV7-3	TGTGCCAGCAGCCTCAGGGGCCTATATGGGGATGAGCAGTTCTTC	CASSLRGLYGDEQFF
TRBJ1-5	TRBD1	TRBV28	TGTGCCAGCAGCGCTACAGGGGCCGGCAATCAGCCCCAGCATTTT	CASSATGAGNQPQHF
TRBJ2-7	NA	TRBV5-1	TGCGCCAGCAGCTTGGAGGACACATTCTCCTACGAGCAGTACTTC	CASSLEDTFSYEQYF
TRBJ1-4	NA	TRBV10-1	TGCGCCAGCAGTTGGACACCTTTTAATGAAAAACTGTTTTTT	CASSWTPFNEKLFF
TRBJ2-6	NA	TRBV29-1	TGCAGCGTTGTTGAGGGTACTGGGGCCAACGTCCTGACTTTC	CSVVEGTGANVLTF
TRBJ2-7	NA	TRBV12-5	TGTGCTAGTGGTTTGCGCCTTTGGGGAGCTATAACGAGCTCCTACGAGCAGTACTTC	CASGLRLWGAITSSYEQYF
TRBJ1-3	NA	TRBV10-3	TGTGCCATCACCGCGAAGGGGAAGAGAAACACCATATATTTT	CAITAKGKRNTIYF
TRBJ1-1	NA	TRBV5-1	TGCGCCAGCAGCTGGAGGGAGAGTCTGAACACTGAAGCTTTCTTT	CASSWRESLNTEAFF
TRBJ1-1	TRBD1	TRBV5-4	TGTGCCAGCAGCTTGGTGGGACAGGGGAGTAACACTGAAGCTTTCTTT	CASSLVGQGSNTEAFF